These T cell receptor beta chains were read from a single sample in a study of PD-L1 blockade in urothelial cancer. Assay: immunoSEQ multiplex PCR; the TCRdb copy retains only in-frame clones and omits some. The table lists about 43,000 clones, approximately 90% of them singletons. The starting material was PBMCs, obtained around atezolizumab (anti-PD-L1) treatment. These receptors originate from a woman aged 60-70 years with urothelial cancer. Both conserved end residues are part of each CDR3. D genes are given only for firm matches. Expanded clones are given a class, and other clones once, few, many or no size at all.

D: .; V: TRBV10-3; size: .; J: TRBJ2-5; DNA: TGTGCCATCAGTGAGTCGCTAGCCTCCAAGAGGGCCCAGTACTTC; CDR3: CAISESLASKRAQYF
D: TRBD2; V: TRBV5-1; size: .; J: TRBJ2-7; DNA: TGCGCCAGCAGGCGTACTCCCGGGACTAGTATCTACGAGCAGTACTTC; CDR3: CASRRTPGTSIYEQYF
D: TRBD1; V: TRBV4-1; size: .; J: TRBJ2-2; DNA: TGCGCCAGCAGCCAAGCAGGGGGCCCGAACACCGGGGAGCTGTTTTTT; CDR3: CASSQAGGPNTGELFF
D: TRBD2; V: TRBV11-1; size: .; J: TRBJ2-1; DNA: TGTGCCAGCAGCCTCAGGACTAGCGGGGGTAGCAATGAGCAGTTCTTC; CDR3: CASSLRTSGGSNEQFF
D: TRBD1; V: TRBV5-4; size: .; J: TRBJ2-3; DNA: TGTGCCAGCAGCTTAGGGACAGGGGTGGCAGATACGCAGTATTTT; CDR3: CASSLGTGVADTQYF
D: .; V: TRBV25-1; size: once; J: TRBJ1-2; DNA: TGTGCCAGCAGTGCGGCTAACTATGGCTACACCTTC; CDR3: CASSAANYGYTF
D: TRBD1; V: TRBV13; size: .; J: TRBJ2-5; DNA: TGTGCCAGCAGCTTAGGAGGGACAGGGGGTGGCGAGACCCAGTACTTC; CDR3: CASSLGGTGGGETQYF
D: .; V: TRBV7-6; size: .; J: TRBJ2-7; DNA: TGTGCCAGCAGCCCACCCTTGACTAGTGGGGAGCAGTACTTC; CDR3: CASSPPLTSGEQYF
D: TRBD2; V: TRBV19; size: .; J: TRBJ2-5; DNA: TGTGCCAGTAGTATAGATGGGGTGGGTAGCGGGGCTCACCAAGAGACCCAGTACTTC; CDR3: CASSIDGVGSGAHQETQYF
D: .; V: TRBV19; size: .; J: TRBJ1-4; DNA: TGTGCCAGCAAACCAGGGGCGGCGGGTGGCGAAAAACTGTTTTTT; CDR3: CASKPGAAGGEKLFF
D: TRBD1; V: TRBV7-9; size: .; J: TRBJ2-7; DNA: TGTGCCAGCAGCTCGGGCTCCCCACAGGGGGCAATCGAGCAGTACTTC; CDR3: CASSSGSPQGAIEQYF
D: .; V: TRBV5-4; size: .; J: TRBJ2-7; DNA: TGTGCCAGCAGCTTGGTCGGCAGGGAAGGGTACGAGCAGTACTTC; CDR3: CASSLVGREGYEQYF
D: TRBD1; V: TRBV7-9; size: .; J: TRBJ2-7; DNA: TGTGCCAGCAGCCCCGCCGACAGGGCCGAGCAGTACTTC; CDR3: CASSPADRAEQYF
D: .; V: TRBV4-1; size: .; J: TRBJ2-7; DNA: TGCGCCAGCAGCCAAGCGTTGATAGCGGACCGCTCCTACGAGCAGTACTTC; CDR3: CASSQALIADRSYEQYF
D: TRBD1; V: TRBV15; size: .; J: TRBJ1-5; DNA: TGTGCCACCAGCGGAGGACAGGGCAATCAGCCCCAGCATTTT; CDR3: CATSGGQGNQPQHF
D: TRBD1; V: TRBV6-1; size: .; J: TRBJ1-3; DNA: TGTGCCAGCAGTGTGACAGGGGGCCACACCATATATTTT; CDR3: CASSVTGGHTIYF
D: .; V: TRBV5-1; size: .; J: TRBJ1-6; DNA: TGCGCCAGCAGGCCAACAGGAAATTCACCCCTCCACTTT; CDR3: CASRPTGNSPLHF
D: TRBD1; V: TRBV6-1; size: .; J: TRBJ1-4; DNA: TGTGCCAGCAGTGAAGCGGCACAGGGGATTAATGAAAAACTGTTTTTT; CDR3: CASSEAAQGINEKLFF